This paragraph reports one T cell receptor beta chain. Germline V lookup: CDR1 SEHNR, CDR2 FQNEAQ (reference sequence). Deletions cut 6 bases from V and 6 bases from J, with 14 bases between. This CDR3 comprises 14 residues. This entry comes from a study of cytomegalovirus exposure and HLA in healthy donors. PCR used 60 Vbeta primers and 13 Jbeta primers. Profiling relied on immunoSEQ multiplex PCR, and the TCRdb table lists in-frame clones only, not all of them. Reported are approximately 68,000 clones; the ten largest clones contain 7.5%. V usage is TRBV7-9 and J usage is TRBJ2-2; D remains ambiguous. The sample consisted of PBMCs. This TCR came from a female donor in good health and CMV-seropositive. The CDR3 nucleotides are TGTGCCAGCAGAAGACACGGTAGTTCCGGGGAGCTGTTTTTT. Translating it yields CASRRHGSSGELFF.